Below, 9 T cell receptor beta chains from the same sample are listed, as sequenced in a study of T cell repertoires in cytomegalovirus infection. TCRdb processed the reads anew with MiXCR; each CDR3 protein has one entry. This table has approximately 180,000 distinct CDR3 sequences, roughly 15% appearing once. The sample was CD8+ T cells from PBMCs. These receptors all come from a human donor in good health (CMV status not recorded). Some clones in this sample may be carry-over from other donors' samples.

This chain connects TRBV20-1 to TRBJ2-2; maybe TRBD2 (5 bases). Per germline, CDR1 DFQATT and CDR2 SNEGSKA (reference sequence). This CDR3 is 14 amino acids long. The V gene lost 2 bases and the J gene lost 6 bases, with 13 bases spanning the gap. CDR3 DNA: TGCAGTGCTAGAAAGGGCCGGGATTCCGGGGAGCTGTTTTTT. It is translated as CSARKGRDSGELFF.

The gene calls are TRBV7-9 and TRBJ2-7; maybe TRBD2 (5 bases). The CDR3 covers 15 residues. Germline V gives CDR1 SEHNR, CDR2 FQNEAQ (reference sequence). Trimming took 3 bases from V and 0 from J, leaving 12 bases between them. CDR3 loop: CASSLPGFSSYEQYF. In DNA form, the CDR3 reads TGTGCCAGCAGCTTGCCGGGATTTAGCTCCTACGAGCAGTACTTC.

This clonotype came up once. The chain employs TRBV20-1 and TRBJ2-2; either TRBD1 or TRBD2 may supply D (5 bases each). V was cut by 3 bases and J by 7 bases, with 15 bases left in between. Germline values: CDR1 DFQATT, CDR2 SNEGSKA (reference sequence). CDR3 length equals 14 residues. The CDR3 DNA reads as TGCAGTGCTAGTCCCCAGTGGGGGAGCGGGGAGCTGTTTTTT. This encodes CSASPQWGSGELFF.

The chain links TRBV7-9 to TRBJ1-4; 9 nucleotides match TRBD1. Germline CDR1 and CDR2: SEHNR and FQNEAQ (reference sequence). V dropped 4 bases and J dropped 0; count of bases not matched to a gene: 6. This CDR3 is 17 amino acids long. This CDR3 reads CASSSIRTGATNEKLFF. As DNA, the CDR3 is TGTGCCAGCAGCTCCATAAGGACAGGGGCAACTAATGAAAAACTGTTTTTT.

Here the CDR3 DNA reads TGTGCCAGTAGTCCCCGAGGGGGTCAAGAGACCCAGTACTTC. Translation gives CASSPRGGQETQYF. The chain joins TRBV19 to TRBJ2-5; tentative D call: TRBD1 (6 bases). Germline V gene lookup returns CDR1 LNHDA and CDR2 SQIVND (reference sequence). Deletions cut 5 bases from V and 2 bases from J, with 12 bases between. The CDR3 runs 14 residues.

This clonotype was counted a few times. The rearrangement links TRBV20-1 to TRBJ2-7, with 9 bases that match TRBD1. The CDR3 is 13 amino acids. Per the germline V gene, CDR1 is DFQATT and CDR2 is SNEGSKA (reference sequence). With 4 bases clipped from V and 3 bases from J, the junction kept 4 bases outside the gene matches. CDR3 bases: TGCAGTGCTACTGGGACAGGGAACTACGAGCAGTACTTC. Translating gives CSATGTGNYEQYF.

J is TRBJ2-7 and V is TRBV7-2; 8 bases line up with TRBD2. CDR1 is SGHTA and CDR2 is FQGNSA in the germline V gene. The CDR3 is 13 amino acids. V shed 0 bases and J 5 bases; nucleotides not matched to a gene: 0. CDR3 region: CASSLASGDEQYF. CDR3 nucleotide sequence: TGTGCCAGCAGCTTAGCTAGCGGGGACGAGCAGTACTTC.

The chain carries TRBV2 and TRBJ1-1; TRBD1 might be the D (6 bases). This CDR3 is 15 amino acids long. V dropped 7 bases and J dropped 1 base, with 16 bases sitting between them. Germline-derived CDR1 and CDR2 are SNHLY and FYNNEI. CDR3 loop: CASIQTGTQNTEAFF. The CDR3 coding sequence is TGTGCCAGCATACAAACCGGGACACAGAACACTGAAGCTTTCTTT.

By sample share, this clonotype is large. The J gene is TRBJ1-1, the V gene TRBV7-2, with D hard to call. The V gene's germline CDR1 is SGHTA and CDR2 FQGNSA. Between the trimmed V and J ends, which lost 2 bases and 5 bases, there was a span of 6 bases. This CDR3 has 12 residues. As DNA, the CDR3 is TGTGCCAGCAGCTTAATTGGGACTGAAGCTTTCTTT. Amino acid sequence: CASSLIGTEAFF.